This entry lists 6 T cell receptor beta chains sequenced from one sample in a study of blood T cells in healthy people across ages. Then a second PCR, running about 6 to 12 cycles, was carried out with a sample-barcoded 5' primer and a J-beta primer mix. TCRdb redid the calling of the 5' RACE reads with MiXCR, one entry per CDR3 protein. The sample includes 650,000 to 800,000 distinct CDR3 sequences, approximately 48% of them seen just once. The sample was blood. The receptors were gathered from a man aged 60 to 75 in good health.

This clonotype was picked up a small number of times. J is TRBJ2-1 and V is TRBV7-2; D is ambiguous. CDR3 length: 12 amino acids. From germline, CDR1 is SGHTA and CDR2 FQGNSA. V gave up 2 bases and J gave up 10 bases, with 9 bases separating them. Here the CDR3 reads CASSLSAREQFF. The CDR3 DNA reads TGTGCCAGCAGCTTATCCGCTCGAGAGCAGTTCTTC. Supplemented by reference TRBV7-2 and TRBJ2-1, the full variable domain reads GAGVSQSPSNKVTEKGKDVELRCDPISGHTALYWYRQSLGQGLEFLIYFQGNSAPDKSGLPSDRFSAERTGGSVSTLTIQRTQQEDSAVYLCASSLSAREQFFGPGTRLTVL.

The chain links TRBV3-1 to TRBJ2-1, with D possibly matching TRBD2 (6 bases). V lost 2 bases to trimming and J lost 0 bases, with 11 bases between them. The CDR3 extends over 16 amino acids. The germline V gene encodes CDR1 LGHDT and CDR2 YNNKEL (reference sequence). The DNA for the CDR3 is TGTGCCAGCAGCCAACAACTAGCCCTCTCCTACAATGAGCAGTTCTTC. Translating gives CASSQQLALSYNEQFF.

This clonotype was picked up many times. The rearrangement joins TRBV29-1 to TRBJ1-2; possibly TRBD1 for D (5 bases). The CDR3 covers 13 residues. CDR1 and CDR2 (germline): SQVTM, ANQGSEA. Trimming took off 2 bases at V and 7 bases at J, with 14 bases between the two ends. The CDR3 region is CSVEYGGPGGYTF. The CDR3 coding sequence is TGCAGCGTTGAATACGGGGGACCGGGTGGCTACACCTTC.

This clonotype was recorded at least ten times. CDR3 sequence (DNA): TGCGCCAGCAGCTTGGGGATGCGGGCCACGCAGTATTTT. It specifies CASSLGMRATQYF. V is TRBV5-1 and J is TRBJ2-3, with a tentative D call TRBD2 (5 bases). V shed 0 bases and J shed 9 bases, with 11 bases lying between them. The CDR3 runs 13 residues. Looked up from germline, CDR1 is SGHRS and CDR2 is YFSETQ.

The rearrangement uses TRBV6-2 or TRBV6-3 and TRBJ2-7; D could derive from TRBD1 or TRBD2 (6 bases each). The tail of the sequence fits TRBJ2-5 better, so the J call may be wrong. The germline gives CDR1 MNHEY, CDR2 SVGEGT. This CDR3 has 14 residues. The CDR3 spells CASSYKQGGETQYF. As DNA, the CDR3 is TGTGCCAGCAGTTACAAACAGGGAGGCGAGACCCAGTACTTC.

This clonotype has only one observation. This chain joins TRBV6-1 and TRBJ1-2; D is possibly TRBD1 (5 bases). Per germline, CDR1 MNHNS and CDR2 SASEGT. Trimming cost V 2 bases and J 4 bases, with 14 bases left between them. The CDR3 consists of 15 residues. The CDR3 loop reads CASSEMIGGGYGYTF. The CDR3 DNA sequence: TGTGCCAGCAGTGAAATGATCGGGGGGGGCTATGGCTACACCTTC.